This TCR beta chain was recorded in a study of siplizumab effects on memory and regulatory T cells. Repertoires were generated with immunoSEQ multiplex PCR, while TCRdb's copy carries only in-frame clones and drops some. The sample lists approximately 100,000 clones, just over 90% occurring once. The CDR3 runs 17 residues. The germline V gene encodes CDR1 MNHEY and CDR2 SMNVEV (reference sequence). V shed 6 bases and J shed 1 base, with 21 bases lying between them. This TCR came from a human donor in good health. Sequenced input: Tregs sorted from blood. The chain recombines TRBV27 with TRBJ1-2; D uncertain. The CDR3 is CASSPSLGDTFNYGYTF. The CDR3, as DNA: TGTGCCAGCAGCCCCTCCTTAGGAGACACCTTTAACTATGGCTACACCTTC.